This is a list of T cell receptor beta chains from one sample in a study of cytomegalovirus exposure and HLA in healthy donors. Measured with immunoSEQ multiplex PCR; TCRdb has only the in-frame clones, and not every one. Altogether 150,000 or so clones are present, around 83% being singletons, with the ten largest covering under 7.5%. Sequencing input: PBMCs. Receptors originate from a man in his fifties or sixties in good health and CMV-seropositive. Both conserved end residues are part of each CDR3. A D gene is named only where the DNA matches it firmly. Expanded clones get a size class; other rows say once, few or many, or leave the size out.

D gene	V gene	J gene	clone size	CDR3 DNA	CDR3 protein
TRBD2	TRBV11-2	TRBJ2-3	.	TGTGCCAGCAGCTTAAATTCGGCTAGCGGGAGAGATACGCAGTATTTT	CASSLNSASGRDTQYF
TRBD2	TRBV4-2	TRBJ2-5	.	TGTGCCAGCAGCCAAGCTAGCGGGGGTGGTATAGAGACCCAGTACTTC	CASSQASGGGIETQYF
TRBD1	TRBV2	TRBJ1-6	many	TGTGCCAGCAGTGAAGCGATAGACAGGGTGAATTCACCCCTCCACTTT	CASSEAIDRVNSPLHF
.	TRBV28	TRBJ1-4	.	TGTGCCACCTCCAACCCACAGGCTTCCTATGCAACTAATGAAAAACTGTTTTTT	CATSNPQASYATNEKLFF
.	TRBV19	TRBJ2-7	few	TGTGCCAGTAGTATGGCTCAGGGGTTCGAGCAGTACTTC	CASSMAQGFEQYF
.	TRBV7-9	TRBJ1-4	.	TGTGCCAGCAGCTTAGCGCTCGGGGTTGGAGGTGAAAAACTGTTTTTT	CASSLALGVGGEKLFF
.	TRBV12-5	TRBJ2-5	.	TGTGCTAGTGGTTTGCTAGAGACCCAGTACTTC	CASGLLETQYF
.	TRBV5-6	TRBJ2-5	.	TGTGCCAGCAGCTTGGATCCCGGGGTTTTCGGAGAGACCCAGTACTTC	CASSLDPGVFGETQYF
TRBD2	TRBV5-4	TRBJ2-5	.	TGTGCCAGCAGCTTGGCTGGACTAGCGGGGGGACAAGAGACCCAGTACTTC	CASSLAGLAGGQETQYF
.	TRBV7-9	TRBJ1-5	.	TGTGCCAGCAGCTTGAGTGAACAGCCCCAGCATTTT	CASSLSEQPQHF
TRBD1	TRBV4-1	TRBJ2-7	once	TGCGCCAGCAGCCAAGATAAGGGGACAGGGGCAACCTACGAGCAGTACTTC	CASSQDKGTGATYEQYF
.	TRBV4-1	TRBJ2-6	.	TGCGCCAGCACTGTGACAGATAGTGCCTCTGGGGCCAACGTCCTGACTTTC	CASTVTDSASGANVLTF
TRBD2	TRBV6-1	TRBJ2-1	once	TGTGCCAGCAGCCTGGGGACTAGCAACAATGAGCAGTTCTTC	CASSLGTSNNEQFF
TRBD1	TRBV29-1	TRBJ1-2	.	TGCAGCGCTGCAGGGGGGAACGATGCCGGCTACACCTTC	CSAAGGNDAGYTF
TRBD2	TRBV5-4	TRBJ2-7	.	TGTGCCAGCGCCGGGACAGATCCTTCTAGCGGGGGCTACGAGCAGTACTTC	CASAGTDPSSGGYEQYF
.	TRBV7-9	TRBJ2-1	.	TGTGCCAGCAGCTTAGGATCTCGGTCTGGCGGGTACAATGAGCAGTTCTTC	CASSLGSRSGGYNEQFF
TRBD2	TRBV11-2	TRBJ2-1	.	TGTGCCAGCAGCGCCCGACTAGCTTCTCCTTACAATGAGCAGTTCTTC	CASSARLASPYNEQFF
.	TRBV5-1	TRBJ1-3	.	TGCGCCAGCAGCTTGGATGGCAGCTCTGGAAACACCATATATTTT	CASSLDGSSGNTIYF
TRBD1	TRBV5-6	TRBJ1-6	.	TGTGCCAGCAGCTCGGACAGGGGGACCTATAATTCACCCCTCCACTTT	CASSSDRGTYNSPLHF
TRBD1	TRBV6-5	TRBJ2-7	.	TGTGCCAGCAGTAGGGGACAGGGGGCGGATGAGCAGTACTTC	CASSRGQGADEQYF
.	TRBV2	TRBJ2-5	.	TGTGCCAGCAGTGAACCCCTTCGCGGGGAGACCCAGTACTTC	CASSEPLRGETQYF
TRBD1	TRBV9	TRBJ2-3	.	TGTGCCAGCAGCGTAGCCGACAGGGGGCGCAGGACAGATACGCAGTATTTT	CASSVADRGRRTDTQYF
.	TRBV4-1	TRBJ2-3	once	TGCGCCAGCTCACTTAGCCCCAGCGGGGATACGCAGTATTTT	CASSLSPSGDTQYF
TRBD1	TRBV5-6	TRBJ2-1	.	TGTGCCAGCAGCTTGGGCCCCCAGGGGGCACGCTACAATGAGCAGTTCTTC	CASSLGPQGARYNEQFF
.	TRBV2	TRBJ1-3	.	TGTGCCAGCACAAGCGGGATAGGAAACACCATATATTTT	CASTSGIGNTIYF
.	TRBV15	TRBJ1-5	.	TGTGCCACTCAAGGGGGGGCAGCCCGCAATCAGCCCCAGCATTTT	CATQGGAARNQPQHF
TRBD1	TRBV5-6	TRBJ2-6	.	TGTGCCAGCAGCAAGGACAGGGCGCCCTCTGGGGCCAACGTCCTGACTTTC	CASSKDRAPSGANVLTF
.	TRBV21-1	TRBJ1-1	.	TGTGCCAGCACCGTTCGGACAGGGTCCCACAGGAACACTGAAGCTTTCTTT	CASTVRTGSHRNTEAFF
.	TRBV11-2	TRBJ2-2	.	TGTGCCATCCCGGGGGAGGAGGGCGGGGAGCTGCTTTTT	CAIPGEEGGELLF
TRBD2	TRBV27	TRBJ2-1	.	TGTGCCAGCAGGGGGCTAGCGGGAGTAACCTACAATGAGCAGTTCTTC	CASRGLAGVTYNEQFF
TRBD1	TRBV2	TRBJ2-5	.	TGTGCCAGCAGTGATTGGGCAGGGGGCTGGGAGACCCAGTACTTC	CASSDWAGGWETQYF
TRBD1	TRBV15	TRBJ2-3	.	TGTGCCACCAGCCCTCTTGGACAGGGCGTGGCAGATACGCAGTATTTT	CATSPLGQGVADTQYF
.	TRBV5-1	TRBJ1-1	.	TGCGCCAGCAAGGGACAGAACACTGAAGCTTTCTTT	CASKGQNTEAFF
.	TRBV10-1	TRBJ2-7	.	TGCGCCAGCAGTGAGTCTCGGGCAGGGTCCTACGAGCAGTACTTC	CASSESRAGSYEQYF
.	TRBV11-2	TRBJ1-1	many	TGTGCCAGCAGCATACACCCGCGGGCGGGTAACACTGAAGCTTTCTTT	CASSIHPRAGNTEAFF
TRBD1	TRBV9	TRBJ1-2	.	TGTGCCAGCAGCGCAAGACAGGGCGGCACTTTAGTGAATGGCTACACCTTC	CASSARQGGTLVNGYTF
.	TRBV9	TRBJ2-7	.	TGTGCCAGCAGCGTAGGGGGCAGCTCCTACGAGCAGTACTTC	CASSVGGSSYEQYF
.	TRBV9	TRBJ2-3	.	TGTGCCAGCGGGTCCAGGGGAGATACGCAGTATTTT	CASGSRGDTQYF
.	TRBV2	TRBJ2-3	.	TGTGCCAGCGTCAGAGCTAGTAGCACAGATACGCAGTATTTT	CASVRASSTDTQYF
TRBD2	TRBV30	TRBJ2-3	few	TGTGCCTGGAACAGGCGGGAGCGAGATACGCAGTATTTT	CAWNRRERDTQYF
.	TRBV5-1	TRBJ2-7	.	TGCGCCAGCAAATACCAGCCGGGTCCCACCTACGAGCAGTACTTC	CASKYQPGPTYEQYF
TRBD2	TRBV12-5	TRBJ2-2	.	TGTGCTAGTGGTTTAACCATAGCGGGGCCGACCGGGGAGCTGTTTTTT	CASGLTIAGPTGELFF
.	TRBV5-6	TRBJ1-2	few	TGTGCCAGCAGCTTGTGGTTTGGAGGGGGGGCTAACTATGGCTACACCTTC	CASSLWFGGGANYGYTF
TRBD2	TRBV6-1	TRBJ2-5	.	TGTGCCAGCAGTGAAGACGCGGGGGACCAAGAGACCCAGTACTTC	CASSEDAGDQETQYF
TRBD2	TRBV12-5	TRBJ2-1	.	TGTGCTAGTGGTAAACCCGGGCTAGCGGACAATGAGCAGTTCTTC	CASGKPGLADNEQFF
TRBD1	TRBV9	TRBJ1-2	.	TGTGCCAGCAGCCTTAGTGGGACAGATTATGGCTACACCTTC	CASSLSGTDYGYTF
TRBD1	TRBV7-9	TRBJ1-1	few	TGTGCCAGCAGCCCGCCGACAGGGTTTGAAGCTTTCTTT	CASSPPTGFEAFF
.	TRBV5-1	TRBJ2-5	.	TGCGCCAGCAGCGCAAAAAGCTGGACATCTCAAGAGACCCAGTACTTC	CASSAKSWTSQETQYF
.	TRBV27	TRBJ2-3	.	TGTGCCAGCAGTCCTCCCTTCACAGATACGCAGTATTTT	CASSPPFTDTQYF
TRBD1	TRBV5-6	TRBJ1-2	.	TGTGCCAGCAGCCGCCGACAGGGGTTGGACTATGGCTACACCTTC	CASSRRQGLDYGYTF
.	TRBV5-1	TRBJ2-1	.	TGCGCCAGCAGCTTGGTTGTGAGCGGAGGGGCCTACAATGAGCAGTTCTTC	CASSLVVSGGAYNEQFF
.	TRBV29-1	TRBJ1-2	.	TGCAGCGCCGAGGGGGTCGGTGGCTACACCTTC	CSAEGVGGYTF
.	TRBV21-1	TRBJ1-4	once	TGTGCCAGCAGCGAGCGGGGGCAGCGAGAAAAACTGTTTTTT	CASSERGQREKLFF
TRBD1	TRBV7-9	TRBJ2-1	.	TGTGCCAGCAGCTTACCGGGACAGACCATCAATGAGCAGTTCTTC	CASSLPGQTINEQFF
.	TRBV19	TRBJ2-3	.	TGTGCCAGTAGTCTGTCGCGGATCACAGATACGCAGTATTTT	CASSLSRITDTQYF